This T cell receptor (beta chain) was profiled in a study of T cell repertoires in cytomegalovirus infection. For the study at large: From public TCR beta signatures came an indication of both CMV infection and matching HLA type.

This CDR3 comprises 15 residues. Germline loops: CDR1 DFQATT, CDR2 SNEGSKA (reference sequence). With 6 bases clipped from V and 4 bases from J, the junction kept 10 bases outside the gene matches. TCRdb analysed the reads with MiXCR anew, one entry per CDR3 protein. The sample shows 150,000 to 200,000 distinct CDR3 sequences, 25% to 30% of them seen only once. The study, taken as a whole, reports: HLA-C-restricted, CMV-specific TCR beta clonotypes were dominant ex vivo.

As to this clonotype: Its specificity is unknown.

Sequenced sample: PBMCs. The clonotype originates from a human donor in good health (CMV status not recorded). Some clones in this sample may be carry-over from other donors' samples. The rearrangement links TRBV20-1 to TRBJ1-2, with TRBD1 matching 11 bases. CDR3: CSAPRDRGFGYGYTF. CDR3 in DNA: TGCAGTGCCCCCAGGGACAGGGGGTTTGGCTATGGCTACACCTTC.